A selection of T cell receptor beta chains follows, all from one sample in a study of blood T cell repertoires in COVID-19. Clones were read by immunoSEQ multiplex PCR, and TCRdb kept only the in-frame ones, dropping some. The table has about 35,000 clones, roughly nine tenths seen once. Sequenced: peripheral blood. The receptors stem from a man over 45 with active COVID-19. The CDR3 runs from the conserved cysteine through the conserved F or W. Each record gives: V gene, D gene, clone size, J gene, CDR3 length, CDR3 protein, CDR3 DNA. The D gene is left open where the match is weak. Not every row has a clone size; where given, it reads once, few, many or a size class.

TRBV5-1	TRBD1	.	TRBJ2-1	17	CASSTTPNRGGYNEQFF	TGCGCCAGCAGCACAACCCCCAACAGGGGCGGTTACAATGAGCAGTTCTTC
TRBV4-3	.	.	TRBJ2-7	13	CASSRQDAYEQYF	TGCGCCAGCAGCAGACAAGATGCCTACGAGCAGTACTTC
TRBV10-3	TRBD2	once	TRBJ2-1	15	CAISPGLAATDEQFF	TGTGCCATCAGCCCGGGACTAGCGGCTACGGATGAGCAGTTCTTC
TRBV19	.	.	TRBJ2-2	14	CASSIGGIGGELFF	TGTGCCAGTAGTATTGGAGGGATCGGCGGGGAGCTGTTTTTT
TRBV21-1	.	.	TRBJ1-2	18	CASRVSKGAGSPNYGYTF	TGTGCCAGCAGAGTCTCCAAGGGAGCTGGGAGCCCTAACTATGGCTACACCTTC
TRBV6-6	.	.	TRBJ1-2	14	CASSSTGFNYGYTF	TGTGCCAGCAGTTCGACGGGGTTTAACTATGGCTACACCTTC
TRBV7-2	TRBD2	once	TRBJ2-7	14	CASSFSGGAVEQYF	TGTGCCAGCAGCTTTAGCGGGGGGGCGGTCGAGCAGTACTTC
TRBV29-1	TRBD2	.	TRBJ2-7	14	CSVGLAGDSYEQYF	TGCAGCGTGGGACTAGCGGGGGACTCCTACGAGCAGTACTTC
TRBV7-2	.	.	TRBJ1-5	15	CASSLAGGGGQPQHF	TGTGCCAGCAGCTTAGCGGGGGGCGGGGGGCAGCCCCAGCATTTT
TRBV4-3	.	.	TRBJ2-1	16	CASSQDNRDSYNEQFF	TGCGCCAGCAGCCAAGATAATAGAGACTCCTACAATGAGCAGTTCTTC
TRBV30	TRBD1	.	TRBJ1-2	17	CAWSFPYQGDQQYGYTF	TGTGCCTGGAGTTTCCCCTACCAGGGGGACCAGCAATATGGCTACACCTTC
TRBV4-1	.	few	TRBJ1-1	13	CASSHASGSEAFF	TGCGCCAGCAGCCATGCCTCAGGGTCGGAAGCTTTCTTT
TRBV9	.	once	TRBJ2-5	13	CASSGGQQETQYF	TGTGCCAGCAGCGGAGGCCAGCAAGAGACCCAGTACTTC
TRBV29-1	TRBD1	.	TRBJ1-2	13	CSVTGEANYGYTF	TGCAGCGTTACAGGGGAGGCTAACTATGGCTACACCTTC
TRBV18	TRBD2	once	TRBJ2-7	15	CASSPLAGGSHEQYF	TGTGCCAGCTCACCCCTAGCGGGAGGTTCCCACGAGCAGTACTTC
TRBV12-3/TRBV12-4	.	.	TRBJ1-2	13	CASSLGAVYGYTF	TGTGCCAGCAGTTTAGGGGCAGTCTATGGCTACACCTTC
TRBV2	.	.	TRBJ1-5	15	CASSEDNYSNQPQHF	TGTGCCAGCAGTGAAGACAACTATAGCAATCAGCCCCAGCATTTT
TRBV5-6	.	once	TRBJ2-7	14	CASSLGRRAYEQYF	TGTGCCAGCAGCTTGGGCAGGCGCGCCTACGAGCAGTACTTC
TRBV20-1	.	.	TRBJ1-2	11	CSAIRGNGYTF	TGCAGTGCTATACGGGGGAATGGCTACACCTTC
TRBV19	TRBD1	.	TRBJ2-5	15	CASSANRGFQETQYF	TGTGCCAGTAGTGCAAACAGGGGGTTCCAAGAGACCCAGTACTTC
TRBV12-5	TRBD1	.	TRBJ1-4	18	CASGSSGTVILQGEKLFF	TGTGCTAGTGGTTCCTCCGGGACAGTTATTCTACAAGGCGAAAAACTGTTTTTT
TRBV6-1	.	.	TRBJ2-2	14	CASSEDGGTGELFF	TGTGCCAGCAGTGAAGACGGGGGCACCGGGGAGCTGTTTTTT
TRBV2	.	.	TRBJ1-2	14	CASTSRGGDYGYTF	TGTGCCAGCACCTCCCGGGGGGGGGACTATGGCTACACCTTC
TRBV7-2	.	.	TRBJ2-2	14	CASSTRMLDGELFF	TGTGCCAGCAGCACCAGGATGCTCGACGGGGAGCTGTTTTTT
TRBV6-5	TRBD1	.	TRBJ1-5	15	CASNEDRGRNQPQHF	TGTGCCAGCAACGAGGACAGGGGGAGAAATCAGCCCCAGCATTTT
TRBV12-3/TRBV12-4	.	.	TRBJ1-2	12	CASSSPDRGYTF	TGTGCCAGCAGTTCCCCTGACAGGGGCTACACCTTC
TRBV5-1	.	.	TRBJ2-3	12	CASSLASDTQYF	TGCGCCAGCAGCTTGGCGTCAGATACGCAGTATTTT